A selection of T cell receptor beta chains follows, all from one sample in a study of neurological immune-mediated disorders. Each CDR3 protein is one row after TCRdb ran MiXCR on the 5' RACE reads. The sample contains about 71,000 distinct CDR3 sequences, roughly 10% of which appear only once. The sequenced material came from PBMCs. The receptors here all came from a man aged 25 to 45 in good health. Each CDR3 is given with its conserved first and last residue. D genes are given only for firm matches. Clone size is shown for a subset of rows, as once, few, many or a class of expanded clone.

j_call,d_call,v_call,clone_size,cdr3_nt,cdr3_aa
TRBJ2-3,.,TRBV3-1,.,TGTGCCAGCAGCCGATCCCCACTCTCCCTAACCACAGATACGCAGTATTTT,CASSRSPLSLTTDTQYF
TRBJ2-5,TRBD2,TRBV27,many,TGTGCCAGCAGACCGGGAGGGGGGGAGACCCAGTACTTC,CASRPGGGETQYF
TRBJ2-6,TRBD1,TRBV5-1,many,TGCGCCAGCAGCGCCCAGGGGGTTACTGGGGCCAACGTCCTGACTTTC,CASSAQGVTGANVLTF
TRBJ2-7,TRBD2,TRBV7-2,many,TGTGCCAGCAGGATTGCTAGCGGTCCGTACGAGCAGTACTTC,CASRIASGPYEQYF
TRBJ2-7,TRBD1,TRBV11-2,many,TGTGCCAGCAGCTTAACAGGGGGCTTCTACGAGCAGTACTTC,CASSLTGGFYEQYF
TRBJ2-5,TRBD1,TRBV7-2,many,TGTGCCAGCAGCTTATACAGGGGGCGGCAAGAGACCCAGTACTTC,CASSLYRGRQETQYF
TRBJ2-3,.,TRBV18,many,TGTGCCAGCTCACCCCCGAACACAGATACGCAGTATTTT,CASSPPNTDTQYF
TRBJ2-1,.,TRBV3-1,many,TGTGCCAGCAGCCCTTCCGGGACACCTTACAATGAGCAGTTCTTC,CASSPSGTPYNEQFF
TRBJ2-5,.,TRBV7-9,many,TGTGCCAGCAGCTTAGCCCCCACGGATATCGAAGAGACCCAGTACTTC,CASSLAPTDIEETQYF
TRBJ2-1,TRBD2,TRBV18,many,TGTGCCAGCTCAAGCCCTAGCGGGAGGCTATTGGGGAATGAGCAGTTCTTC,CASSSPSGRLLGNEQFF
TRBJ1-5,.,TRBV20-1,many,TGCAGTGCTAGAGGCACCGGTCCGGCACGTCAGCCCCAGCATTTT,CSARGTGPARQPQHF
TRBJ2-5,.,TRBV28,few,TGTGCCAGCAGTTTGTCAGGGAAGGGAGGCGTAAAGACCCAGTACTTC,CASSLSGKGGVKTQYF
TRBJ2-1,.,TRBV2,many,TGTGCCAGCCGGAGGCGGGGTGAGCAGTTCTTC,CASRRRGEQFF
TRBJ2-2,.,TRBV28,many,TGTGCCAGCAGGGGAACGAACACCGGGGAGCTGTTTTTT,CASRGTNTGELFF
TRBJ2-1,TRBD1,TRBV20-1,.,TGCAGTGCTAGTGATACCGGGACAGCTGACTACCTGTTCTTC,CSASDTGTADYLFF
TRBJ1-1,.,TRBV7-2,many,TGTGCCAGCAGTAAAGAACGAAGGACTGAAGCTTTCTTT,CASSKERRTEAFF
TRBJ1-5,.,TRBV20-1,many,TGCAGTGCTAGAACCCGGGACCCGAGGGGCAATCAGCCCCAGCATTTT,CSARTRDPRGNQPQHF
TRBJ2-5,.,TRBV6-5,many,TGTGCCAGCAGCTTAGGTTGGGGGCCGCAAGAGACCCAGTACTTC,CASSLGWGPQETQYF
TRBJ1-5,.,TRBV15,many,TGTGCCACCAGCAGAAACAGACAGGAGCCCCAGCATTTT,CATSRNRQEPQHF
TRBJ2-7,.,TRBV27,many,TGTGCCAGCAGTGGTTTCGACGAGCAGTACTTC,CASSGFDEQYF
TRBJ1-1,.,TRBV19,few,TGTGCCAGTAGTATATCCTCTGCGGAGAACACTGAAGCTTTCTTT,CASSISSAENTEAFF
TRBJ2-5,.,TRBV20-1,few,TGCAGTGCTTACCAAGAGACCCAGTACTTC,CSAYQETQYF
TRBJ1-1,.,TRBV29-1,many,TGCAGCGTTGGGCAAATGAACACTGAAGCTTTCTTT,CSVGQMNTEAFF
TRBJ2-2,.,TRBV11-1,many,TGTGCCAGCAGCTCCCACGATGTAGCGTCGGAGCTGTTTTTT,CASSSHDVASELFF
TRBJ2-4,.,TRBV11-1,many,TGTGCCAGCAGCTTAGAGTCCGGGGCTCAAAACATTCAGTACTTC,CASSLESGAQNIQYF
TRBJ2-1,TRBD2,TRBV3-1,many,TGTGCCAGCAGCCAAGAAAGACTAGCGGGAGTGAATGAGCAGTTCTTC,CASSQERLAGVNEQFF
TRBJ1-6,TRBD1,TRBV6-5,.,TGTGCCAGCAGTTACAGGATCGGGACAGGAGGTTCACCCCTCCACTTT,CASSYRIGTGGSPLHF
TRBJ1-1,.,TRBV5-5,few,TGTGCCAGCAGCGACGCGCACACTGAAGCTTTCTTT,CASSDAHTEAFF
TRBJ1-5,TRBD1,TRBV6-1,many,TGTGCCAGCAGTGGAACAGGGGTAGGGGATCAGCCCCAGCATTTT,CASSGTGVGDQPQHF
TRBJ2-3,TRBD2,TRBV7-9,many,TGTGCCAGCAGCTTCCCGGGACTAGCGGGAGGCACAGATACGCAGTATTTT,CASSFPGLAGGTDTQYF
TRBJ2-7,TRBD1,TRBV5-1,once,TGCGCCAGCGGCTCCGGGACAGCTCTCTCCTACGAGCGGTACTTC,CASGSGTALSYERYF
TRBJ2-1,TRBD2,TRBV24-1,many,TGTGCCACCAGTGTGCGACTAGCGGGAGGGTTCTTC,CATSVRLAGGFF
TRBJ2-1,TRBD2,TRBV15,many,TGTGCCACCAGCACCGACGGACTAGCGGGAGTCCCGGGAAATGAGCAGTTCTTC,CATSTDGLAGVPGNEQFF
TRBJ1-5,.,TRBV5-1,many,TGCGCCAGCAGCTTGGAAGGCCCGAATCAGCCCCAGCATTTT,CASSLEGPNQPQHF
TRBJ2-1,.,TRBV4-1,.,TGCGCCAGCAGCCAAGTGGCAGTAAGCTCCTACAATGAGCAGTTCTTC,CASSQVAVSSYNEQFF
TRBJ2-5,.,TRBV5-5,many,TGTGCCGGAGGGGTGGGCCAAGAGACCCAGTACTTC,CAGGVGQETQYF
TRBJ1-2,.,TRBV29-1,many,TGCAGCGTTGATGGTCCGGGGGGAAACTATGGCTACACCTTC,CSVDGPGGNYGYTF
TRBJ2-5,.,TRBV5-1,many,TGCGCCAGCAGCTTGGGACAGCCTCAAGAGACCCAGTACTTC,CASSLGQPQETQYF
TRBJ2-2,TRBD2,TRBV20-1,few,TGCAGTGCTAGAGAAGGACTAGCGGGAGAGACCGGGGAGCTGTTTTTT,CSAREGLAGETGELFF
TRBJ2-1,TRBD2,TRBV7-6,.,TGTGCCAGCAGCTTACTAGCGGGAGATAACTACAATGAGCAGTTCTTC,CASSLLAGDNYNEQFF
TRBJ2-7,.,TRBV7-8,many,TGTGCCAGCAGCTCGGGGGCCTCCTACGAGCAGTACTTC,CASSSGASYEQYF
TRBJ2-7,.,TRBV5-1,many,TGCGCCAGCAGCTTGAACAGGGTCTTCTACGAGCAGTACTTC,CASSLNRVFYEQYF
TRBJ1-6,TRBD1,TRBV10-3,many,TGTGCCATCAGTGGGGACAGTCGGGGATATTCACCCCTCCACTTT,CAISGDSRGYSPLHF
TRBJ2-5,TRBD2,TRBV4-1,many,TGCGCCAGCAGCCAAGATGTAGGACTAGCGGGAGGAGCGGAGACCCAGTACTTC,CASSQDVGLAGGAETQYF
TRBJ2-7,TRBD1,TRBV20-1,many,TGCAGTGCTAGACTAGGTCAGGGGACAGGGGTCGAGCAGTACTTC,CSARLGQGTGVEQYF
TRBJ1-4,TRBD1,TRBV12-3/TRBV12-4,.,TGTGCCAGCAACCCGGGACAGGGTATCGAAAAACTGTTTTTT,CASNPGQGIEKLFF
TRBJ2-7,TRBD1,TRBV5-1,many,TGCGCCAGCAGCTTGCATGGACAGGGGCGCTACGAGCAGTACTTC,CASSLHGQGRYEQYF
TRBJ1-5,.,TRBV4-1,many,TGCGCCAGCAGCCCACTCGGGAAACAGGGTAGCCAGCCCCAGCATTTT,CASSPLGKQGSQPQHF
TRBJ2-1,TRBD2,TRBV14,.,TGTTCCAGCAGCCAAGGACTAGCAGATTACAATGAGCAGTTCTTC,CSSSQGLADYNEQFF
TRBJ2-1,TRBD2,TRBV20-1,many,TGCAGTGCAGGGACTAGCGGGACGCTTAATGAGCAGTTCTTC,CSAGTSGTLNEQFF
TRBJ1-5,.,TRBV6-6,.,TGTGCCAGCAGTTACCGCGGACAGAATAGCAATCGGCCCCAGCATTTT,CASSYRGQNSNRPQHF
TRBJ2-5,.,TRBV7-9,many,TGTGCCAGCAGCTTCGGGGAGGTTTACAGGGAAGAGACCCAGTACTTC,CASSFGEVYREETQYF
TRBJ2-5,.,TRBV4-1,many,TGCGCCAGCAGCCAAATGTCTAGCCAAGAGACCCAGTACTTC,CASSQMSSQETQYF
TRBJ2-5,.,TRBV29-1,many,TGCAGCGTTGCCCCGGGGGAGACCCAGTACTTC,CSVAPGETQYF
TRBJ2-7,.,TRBV12-3/TRBV12-4,.,TGTGCCAGCAGTTTTTTCGGCGGGAACTACGAGCAGTACTTC,CASSFFGGNYEQYF
TRBJ1-3,TRBD1,TRBV10-3,many,TGTGCCATCAGCGGAGGGACAGGGAGAAACACCATATATTTT,CAISGGTGRNTIYF
TRBJ1-5,.,TRBV6-5,many,TGTGCCAGCACGAACGGTAATCAGCCCCAGCATTTT,CASTNGNQPQHF